This T cell receptor (beta chain) was sequenced for a study of OX40 agonist ivuxolimab in advanced cancers. Exclusion of a patient followed from autoimmune disease history or systemic immunosuppression. This CDR3 contains 16 residues. The V gene's germline CDR1 is KGHSY and CDR2 FQNENV. Trimming pared 2 bases from V and 5 bases from J, leaving 16 bases between. Assay used: immunoSEQ multiplex PCR; TCRdb lists only in-frame clones, some missing. The sample consists of more than 50,000 clones, roughly nine tenths of them appearing once. The sequence derives from an adult with an advanced solid tumor such as melanoma, head and neck, liver or kidney cancer. The sample in question was CD4+ or CD8+ T cells sorted from blood, obtained in a trial of the OX40 agonist ivuxolimab. The rearrangement links TRBV16 to TRBJ1-5; perhaps TRBD1 as D (6 bases). The CDR3 reads CASSQGGLGPDQPQHF. The CDR3 region has the DNA TGTGCCAGCAGCCAAGGGGGGCTGGGCCCCGATCAGCCCCAGCATTTT. The entire variable domain, with the rest obtained from reference TRBV16 and TRBJ1-5, is as follows: GEEVAQTPKHLVRGEGQKAKLYCAPIKGHSYVFWYQQVLKNEFKFLISFQNENVFDETGMPKERFSAKCLPNSPCSLEIQATKLEDSAVYFCASSQGGLGPDQPQHFGDGTRLSIL.